Presented here are 29 T cell receptor beta chains from one specimen sequenced in a study of shared clonotypes between healthy human individuals. Profiling relied on immunoSEQ multiplex PCR, and the TCRdb table lists in-frame clones only, not all of them. The data show approximately 1,500,000 clones, more than 95% seen once. Sequenced input: naive CD4+ T cells sorted from blood. Subset: CD45RA+ positively selected. The receptors here all came from a young man in good health.

The chain employs TRBV7-8 and TRBJ2-3; 9 nucleotides agree with TRBD1. CDR3 length equals 15 residues. Germline loops: CDR1 SGHVS, CDR2 FQNEAQ. V shed 6 bases, J shed 11 bases, and the junction held 15 bases outside the gene matches. The CDR3 protein is CASRPDRGPVMGQYF. The CDR3 DNA reads TGTGCCAGCAGGCCGGACAGGGGCCCAGTTATGGGGCAGTATTTT.

The chain combines TRBV2 with TRBJ2-7; the D gene is possibly TRBD2 (6 bases). The CDR3 runs to 13 residues. The V and J ends lost 6 bases and 1 base respectively, with 10 bases between them. Germline values: CDR1 SNHLY, CDR2 FYNNEI. This chain's CDR3 is CASSPGASYEQYF. For the CDR3, the DNA is TGTGCCAGCAGCCCGGGAGCTTCCTACGAGCAGTACTTC.

The chain links TRBV6-5 to TRBJ1-4; D is perhaps TRBD1 (5 bases). Germline CDR1 and CDR2: MNHEY and SVGAGI. This CDR3 spans 14 amino acids. V lost 6 bases, J lost 4 bases, and 12 bases lay in between. The CDR3, as DNA: TGTGCCAGCAGAAACCGGGACGGTAATGAAAAACTGTTTTTT. Protein sequence: CASRNRDGNEKLFF.

This chain links TRBV6-1 with TRBJ2-7; D is unclear. The CDR3 is 12 residues long. Per the germline V gene, CDR1 is MNHNS and CDR2 is SASEGT. V was clipped by 5 bases and J by 2 bases, with 7 bases between them. CDR3 in DNA: TGTGCCAGCAGTCTGCAGGCCTACGAGCAGTACTTC. Translating it yields CASSLQAYEQYF.

To note about this clone: Additional DNA sequences in this sample encode the identical CDR3. The rearrangement joins TRBV2 to TRBJ2-3; TRBD2 aligns across 14 bases. Germline values: CDR1 SNHLY, CDR2 FYNNEI. The trim removed 6 bases at V and 3 bases at J, leaving 2 bases unmatched. The CDR3 spans 15 residues. CDR3 coding DNA: TGTGCCAGCAGACGACTAGCGGGAGGGACAGATACGCAGTATTTT. Residues: CASRRLAGGTDTQYF.

The chain uses TRBV6-1 and TRBJ2-1, with 10 bases matching TRBD2. This CDR3 is built from 13 residues. CDR1 MNHNS and CDR2 SASEGT come from the germline V gene. The V segment lost 7 bases and the J segment 10 bases; nucleotides outside the gene matches: 7. CDR3 DNA sequence: TGTGCCAGCAATCCAAGACTAGCGGGCGAGCAGTTCTTC. As protein: CASNPRLAGEQFF.

V usage is TRBV4-1 and J usage is TRBJ1-2, with D perhaps matching TRBD1 (6 bases). The CDR3 length is 17 residues. V lost 6 bases and J lost 0, with 20 bases in between. Germline lookup yields CDR1 MGHRA and CDR2 YSYEKL. The CDR3, as DNA: TGCGCCAGCAGGGCGGCGGGACATCAGGGAGCTAACTATGGCTACACCTTC. Translated, it gives CASRAAGHQGANYGYTF.

The CDR3 here is CAIAPGQGTNYGYTF. In DNA form, the CDR3 reads TGTGCCATCGCCCCAGGACAGGGAACTAACTATGGCTACACCTTC. This rearrangement joins TRBV10-3 to TRBJ1-2; 8 nucleotides line up with TRBD1. Germline CDR1 ENHRY, CDR2 SYGVKD. The CDR3 spans 15 residues. V shed 8 bases and J 0 bases; nucleotides not matched to a gene: 8.

This chain uses TRBV29-1 with TRBJ2-3; D not resolved. Germline loops: CDR1 SQVTM, CDR2 ANQGSEA. The CDR3 consists of 13 residues. Between the trimmed V and J ends, which lost 4 bases and 3 bases, there was a span of 11 bases. The CDR3 nucleotides read TGCAGCGTTGGGAAGGTTGTGACAGATACGCAGTATTTT. It codes for CSVGKVVTDTQYF.

The chain uses TRBV15 and TRBJ2-3; the D gene could be TRBD1 or TRBD2 (5 bases each). The V end lost 0 bases, the J end lost 6 bases, and 19 bases lay between the germline ends. CDR3 length: 17 amino acids. Germline V lookup: CDR1 LNHNV, CDR2 YYDKDF (reference sequence). The CDR3 coding sequence is TGTGCCACCAGCAGAGACACCCACGGCGGGCCAGGGGATACGCAGTATTTT. This encodes CATSRDTHGGPGDTQYF.

The J gene is TRBJ2-2, the V gene TRBV10-3; 7 bases match TRBD2. In germline, CDR1 is ENHRY, CDR2 SYGVKD. CDR3 length: 13 amino acids. With 6 bases clipped from V and 5 bases from J, the junction kept 3 bases outside the gene matches. CDR3 coding DNA: TGTGCCATCAGGAGGGGACTAACCGGGGAGCTGTTTTTT. Translation gives CAIRRGLTGELFF.

The chain carries TRBV2 and TRBJ2-7, with 7 bases matching TRBD1. CDR3 size: 15 residues. CDR1 and CDR2 (germline): SNHLY, FYNNEI. V was pared by 6 bases and J by 5 bases, with 13 bases of the junction left unmatched. The CDR3 DNA reads TGTGCCAGCAGGGGTACAGGGGAATGGCTGCACGAGCAGTACTTC. Translated, it gives CASRGTGEWLHEQYF.

The chain employs TRBV5-5 and TRBJ2-7; 8 nucleotides align to TRBD2. CDR3 size: 16 residues. V trimming: 0 bases; J trimming: 2 bases; junction bases outside the gene matches: 7. CDR1 SGHKS and CDR2 YYEKEE come from the germline V gene (reference sequence). CDR3 DNA: TGTGCCAGCAGCTTGGCGAGCGGGAGCTTCCCCTACGAGCAGTACTTC. Translated: CASSLASGSFPYEQYF.

Turning to this clone: Likely a read error: the CDR3 ends without its conserved phenylalanine or tryptophan. The DNA is left out, because the CDR3 cannot be placed on it with certainty; the CDR3 is given as TCRdb lists it. The CDR3 is CSATESAPAL. The chain employs TRBV20-1 and TRBJ1-1. From germline, CDR1 is DFQATT and CDR2 SNEGSKA (reference sequence). The CDR3 comprises 10 residues, both ends counted.

The V call is TRBV18, the J call TRBJ2-5; D is perhaps TRBD1 or TRBD2 (5 bases each). Germline CDR1 KGHSH, CDR2 LQKENI. The CDR3 covers 13 residues. The ends were cut back, 3 bases at V and 6 bases at J, with 11 bases in the middle. CDR3 region: CASSPLGEKTQYF. Here the CDR3 DNA reads TGTGCCAGCTCACCGCTAGGGGAGAAGACCCAGTACTTC.

This clone was observed a single time. The chain has TRBV4-1 and TRBJ2-1, with D hard to call. Trimming took 4 bases from V and 8 from J, leaving 12 bases between them. The CDR3 is 13 amino acids. Germline values: CDR1 MGHRA, CDR2 YSYEKL. The CDR3 loop reads CASSLQYAHEQFF. CDR3 nucleotides: TGCGCCAGCAGCCTCCAGTACGCCCATGAGCAGTTCTTC.

This clone was seen once. The chain carries TRBV28 and TRBJ1-3; D is possibly TRBD1 (5 bases). V was pared by 6 bases and J by 2 bases, with 17 bases between. The CDR3 has 16 amino acids. CDR1 and CDR2 (germline): MDHEN, SYDVKM. The CDR3 DNA sequence: TGTGCCAGCAGCCGCGGGGAGGGGCGGCCTGGAAACACCATATATTTT. Its translation: CASSRGEGRPGNTIYF.

The J gene is TRBJ1-3, the V gene TRBV23-1, with D maybe TRBD1 (6 bases). TRBV23-1 is an open reading frame, and its role is uncertain. Trimming cost V 2 bases and J 6 bases, with 17 bases left between them. The CDR3 length is 16 residues. The DNA for the CDR3 is TGCGCCAGCAGTCAACGACGACAGGCTGCAGAAAACACCATATATTTT. This sequence encodes CASSQRRQAAENTIYF.

The CDR3 DNA reads TGCGCCAGCAGCCCGACAGTCGGTTCTAATCAGCCCCAGCATTTT. Protein product: CASSPTVGSNQPQHF. The J gene is TRBJ1-5, the V gene TRBV4-3, with D possibly TRBD1 on 5 matching bases. V was pared by 4 bases and J by 4 bases, with 14 bases between. Germline V gives CDR1 LGHNA, CDR2 YSLEER. This CDR3 comprises 15 residues.

The V and J genes are TRBV7-6 and TRBJ2-7; D possibly corresponds to TRBD1 (6 bases). V lost 4 bases, J lost 4 bases, and 17 bases lay in between. This CDR3 spans 15 amino acids. Germline V gene sequence: CDR1 SGHVS, CDR2 FNYEAQ. The CDR3 DNA sequence: TGTGCCAGCAGCTCAGGACAGCGGAGGACATACGAGCAGTACTTC. Translated: CASSSGQRRTYEQYF.

The chain joins TRBV9 to TRBJ1-3; the D gene is possibly TRBD1 (5 bases). V lost 3 bases, J lost 2 bases, and 9 bases lay in between. CDR3 size: 14 residues. Germline lookup yields CDR1 SGDLS and CDR2 YYNGEE. CDR3 sequence reads: CASSADMAGNTIYF. As DNA, the CDR3 is TGTGCCAGCAGCGCGGACATGGCTGGAAACACCATATATTTT.

The V and J genes are TRBV11-2 and TRBJ2-1, with TRBD2 matching over 9 bases. J gave up 9 bases and V 3 bases, and 9 bases lay outside the gene matches. This CDR3 region has 15 residues. Germline CDR1 is SGHAT and CDR2 is FQNNGV. DNA of the CDR3: TGTGCCAGCAGCTTTCGACTAGCGGTGAGGGGTGAGCAGTTCTTC. Amino acids: CASSFRLAVRGEQFF.

The rearrangement uses TRBV10-3 and TRBJ2-1; D is possibly TRBD2 (5 bases). This CDR3 spans 13 amino acids. CDR1 is ENHRY, CDR2 SYGVKD, per germline. V was clipped by 8 bases and J by 9 bases, with 17 bases between them. CDR3 in DNA: TGTGCCATCGGTTGGGGTAGCGAAGGTGAGCAGTTCTTC. Amino acids: CAIGWGSEGEQFF.

V gene TRBV10-1 combines with J gene TRBJ2-7, with D perhaps matching TRBD2 (5 bases). Germline lookup yields CDR1 WNHNN and CDR2 SYGVQD (reference sequence). V lost 6 bases and J lost 5, with 14 bases in between. This CDR3 has 13 amino acids. The CDR3 nucleotides are TGCGCCAGCAGCGAGGGAGTGTGGGACGAGCAGTACTTC. Its translation is CASSEGVWDEQYF.

The rearrangement links TRBV5-5 to TRBJ1-4, with D hard to call. V was clipped by 6 bases and J by 3 bases, with 12 bases between them. Looked up from germline, CDR1 is SGHKS and CDR2 is YYEKEE (reference sequence). This CDR3 has 14 residues. The DNA for the CDR3 is TGTGCCAGCAACCCACAAGTAGCTAATGAAAAACTGTTTTTT. Protein sequence: CASNPQVANEKLFF.

V and J are TRBV11-3 and TRBJ2-1, with 8 bases aligning to TRBD2. Germline CDR1 reads SGHNT; CDR2 reads YENEEA. Trimming took 5 bases from V and 9 from J; bases not matched to a gene: 9. The CDR3 has 14 residues. The CDR3 DNA reads as TGTGCCAGCAGCAATCCGGGACTAGGCGGTGAGCAGTTCTTC. This translates into CASSNPGLGGEQFF.

This chain links TRBV28 with TRBJ2-7, with D uncertain. Per germline, CDR1 MDHEN and CDR2 SYDVKM. Trimming stripped 4 bases from V and 5 bases from J, with 6 bases between. There are 11 residues in the CDR3. This chain's CDR3 is CASSSPHEQYF. CDR3 bases: TGTGCCAGCAGTTCCCCCCACGAGCAGTACTTC. Based on the CDR3 plus reference TRBV28 and TRBJ2-7, the full variable domain is DVKVTQSSRYLVKRTGEKVFLECVQDMDHENMFWYRQDPGLGLRLIYFSYDVKMKEKGDIPEGYSVSREKKERFSLILESASTNQTSMYLCASSSPHEQYFGPGTRLTVT.

The chain uses TRBV5-1 and TRBJ2-3; D unresolved. The germline CDR1 and CDR2 sequences are SGHRS and YFSETQ. V was pared by 3 bases and J by 0 bases, with 17 bases between. This CDR3 has 17 amino acids. CDR3 sequence (DNA): TGCGCCAGCAGCTCTGACCCTGGTTTCCGTAGCACAGATACGCAGTATTTT. It encodes CASSSDPGFRSTDTQYF.

The gene calls are TRBV19 and TRBJ2-1, with 12 bases fitting TRBD2. Germline V gene sequence: CDR1 LNHDA, CDR2 SQIVND (reference sequence). With V trimmed by 1 base and J by 9 bases, 4 bases remained unmatched. The CDR3 extends over 15 amino acids. The CDR3 DNA reads as TGTGCCAGTAGTATAGGGACTAGCGGGATTAGTGAGCAGTTCTTC. This translates into CASSIGTSGISEQFF.